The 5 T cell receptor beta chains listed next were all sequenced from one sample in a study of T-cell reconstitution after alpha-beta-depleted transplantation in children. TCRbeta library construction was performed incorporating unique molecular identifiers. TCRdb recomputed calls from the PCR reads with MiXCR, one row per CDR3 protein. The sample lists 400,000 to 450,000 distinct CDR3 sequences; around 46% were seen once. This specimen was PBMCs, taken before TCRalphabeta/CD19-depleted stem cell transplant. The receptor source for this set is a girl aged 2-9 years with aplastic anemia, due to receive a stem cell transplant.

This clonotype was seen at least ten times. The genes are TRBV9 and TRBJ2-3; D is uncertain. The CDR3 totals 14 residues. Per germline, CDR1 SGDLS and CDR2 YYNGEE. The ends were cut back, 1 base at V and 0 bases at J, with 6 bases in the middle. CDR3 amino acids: CASSVRTSTDTQYF. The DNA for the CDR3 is TGTGCCAGCAGCGTACGAACTAGCACAGATACGCAGTATTTT. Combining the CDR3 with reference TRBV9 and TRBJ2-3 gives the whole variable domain DSGVTQTPKHLITATGQRVTLRCSPRSGDLSVYWYQQSLDQGLQFLIQYYNGEERAKGNILERFSAQQFPDLHSELNLSSLELGDSALYFCASSVRTSTDTQYFGPGTRLTVL.

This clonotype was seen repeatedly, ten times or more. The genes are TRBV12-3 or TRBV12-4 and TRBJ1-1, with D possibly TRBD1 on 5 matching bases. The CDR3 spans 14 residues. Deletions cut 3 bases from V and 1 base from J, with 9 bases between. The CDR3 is CASSLFGGNTEAFF. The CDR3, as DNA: TGTGCCAGCAGTTTGTTTGGGGGGAACACTGAAGCTTTCTTT.

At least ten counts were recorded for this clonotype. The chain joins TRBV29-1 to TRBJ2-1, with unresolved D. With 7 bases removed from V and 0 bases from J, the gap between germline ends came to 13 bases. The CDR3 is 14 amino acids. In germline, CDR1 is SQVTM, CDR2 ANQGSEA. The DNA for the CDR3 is TGCAGCGCAACCACAGCGAGCTCCTACAATGAGCAGTTCTTC. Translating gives CSATTASSYNEQFF.

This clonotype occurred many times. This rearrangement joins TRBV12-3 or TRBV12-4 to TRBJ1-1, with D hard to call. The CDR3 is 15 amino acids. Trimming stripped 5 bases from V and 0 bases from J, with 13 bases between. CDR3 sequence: CASSPRQELNTEAFF. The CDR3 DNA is TGTGCCAGCAGTCCTAGGCAAGAGTTGAACACTGAAGCTTTCTTT.

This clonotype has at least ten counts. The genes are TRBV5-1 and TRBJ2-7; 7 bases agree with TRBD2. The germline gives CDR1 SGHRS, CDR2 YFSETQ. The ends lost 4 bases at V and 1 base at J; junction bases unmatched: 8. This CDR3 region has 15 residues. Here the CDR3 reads CASSPRGRGSYEQYF. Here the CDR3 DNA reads TGCGCCAGCAGCCCTCGAGGGAGGGGATCCTACGAGCAGTACTTC.